This T cell receptor beta chain was obtained from a study of blood T cell repertoires in COVID-19. Whole-study context: Samples of COVID-19 (acute and convalescent) were obtained from the United States, Italy and Spain. PBMCs, B-cell-depleted T cells, or T cells were the source of the cDNA or gDNA that made up the material.

CDR1 is MDHEN, CDR2 SYDVKM, per germline. V gave up 7 bases and J gave up 11 bases; unmatched junction bases: 13. The CDR3 spans 13 residues. Recruited during active infection, patients (from Seattle) were subsequently followed longitudinally. Original handling: Scientists estimated how many nucleated cells there were by amplifying reference gene primers. Only in-frame clones appear in the TCRdb table, and some are missing; sequencing was by immunoSEQ multiplex PCR. Clone size and V and J calls were adopted from that table, with D and trimming inferred from the DNA. The repertoire holds about 170,000 clones, with about 88% as singletons.

The specimen was peripheral blood. The TCR originated in a man aged 55-75 years with COVID-19, enrolled during active disease. The chain recombines TRBV28 with TRBJ1-1; 7 bases align to TRBD1. The CDR3 DNA sequence: TGTGCCAGCACCCTACGACAGGGACGCGGGGCTTTCTTT. This sequence encodes CASTLRQGRGAFF.